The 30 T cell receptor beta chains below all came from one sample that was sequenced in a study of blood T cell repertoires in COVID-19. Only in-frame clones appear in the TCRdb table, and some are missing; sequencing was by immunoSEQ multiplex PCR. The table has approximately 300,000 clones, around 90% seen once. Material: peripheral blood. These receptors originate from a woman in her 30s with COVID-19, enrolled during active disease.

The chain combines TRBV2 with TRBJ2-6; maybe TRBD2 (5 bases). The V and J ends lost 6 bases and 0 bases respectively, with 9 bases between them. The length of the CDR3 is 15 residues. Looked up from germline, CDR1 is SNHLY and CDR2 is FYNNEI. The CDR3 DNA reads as TGTGCCAGCAGGAGGGCAACCTCTGGGGCCAACGTCCTGACTTTC. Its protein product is CASRRATSGANVLTF.

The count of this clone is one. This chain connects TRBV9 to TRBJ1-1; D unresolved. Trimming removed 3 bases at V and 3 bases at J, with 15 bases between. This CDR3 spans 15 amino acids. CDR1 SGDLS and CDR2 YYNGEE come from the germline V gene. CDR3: CASSGIVGGYTEAFF. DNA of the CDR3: TGTGCCAGCAGCGGGATTGTGGGAGGGTACACTGAAGCTTTCTTT.

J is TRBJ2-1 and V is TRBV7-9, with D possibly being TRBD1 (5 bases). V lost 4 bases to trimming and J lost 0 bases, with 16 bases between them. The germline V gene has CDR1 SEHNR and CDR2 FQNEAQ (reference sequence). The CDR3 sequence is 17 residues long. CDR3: CASSSWGGVDSYNEQFF. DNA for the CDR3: TGTGCCAGCAGCTCCTGGGGCGGAGTAGACTCCTACAATGAGCAGTTCTTC.

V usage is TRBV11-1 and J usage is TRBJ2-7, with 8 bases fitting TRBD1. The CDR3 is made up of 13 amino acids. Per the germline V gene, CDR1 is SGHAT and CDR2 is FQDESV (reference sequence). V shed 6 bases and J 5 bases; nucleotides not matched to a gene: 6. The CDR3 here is CASRDRVDHEQYF. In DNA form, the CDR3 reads TGTGCCAGCAGGGACAGGGTAGACCACGAGCAGTACTTC.

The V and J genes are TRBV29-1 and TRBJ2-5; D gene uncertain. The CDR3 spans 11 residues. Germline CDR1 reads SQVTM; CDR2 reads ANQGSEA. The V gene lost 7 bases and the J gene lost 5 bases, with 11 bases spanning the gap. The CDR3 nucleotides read TGCAGCGCCCCTATCGGTGAGACCCAGTACTTC. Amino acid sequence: CSAPIGETQYF.

The CDR3 region is CASSVTDTQYF. CDR3 DNA sequence: TGTGCCAGCAGCGTAACAGATACGCAGTATTTT. V and J are TRBV11-2 and TRBJ2-3; D uncertain. V was cut by 5 bases and J by 3 bases, with 3 bases left in between. Germline V gene data show CDR1 as SGHAT and CDR2 as FQNNGV. This CDR3 region has 11 residues. The whole variable domain, filled in from reference TRBV11-2 and TRBJ2-3, reads EAGVAQSPRYKIIEKRQSVAFWCNPISGHATLYWYQQILGQGPKLLIQFQNNGVVDDSQLPKDRFSAERLKGVDSTLKIQPAKLEDSAVYLCASSVTDTQYFGPGTRLTVL.

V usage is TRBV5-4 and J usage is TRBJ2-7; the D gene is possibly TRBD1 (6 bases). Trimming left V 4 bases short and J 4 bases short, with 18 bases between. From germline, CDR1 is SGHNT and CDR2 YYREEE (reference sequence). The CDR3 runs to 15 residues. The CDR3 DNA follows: TGTGCCAGCAGCGGGTCGACAGGTGGGGCTTACGAGCAGTACTTC. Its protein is CASSGSTGGAYEQYF.

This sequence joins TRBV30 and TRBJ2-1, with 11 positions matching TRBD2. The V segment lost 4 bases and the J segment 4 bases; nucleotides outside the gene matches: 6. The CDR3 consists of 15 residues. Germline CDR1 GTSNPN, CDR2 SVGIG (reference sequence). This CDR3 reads CAWTQLAGAYNEQFF. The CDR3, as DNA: TGTGCCTGGACCCAACTAGCGGGAGCTTACAATGAGCAGTTCTTC. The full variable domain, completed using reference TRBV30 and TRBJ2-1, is SQTIHQWPATLVQPVGSPLSLECTVEGTSNPNLYWYRQAAGRGLQLLFYSVGIGQISSEVPQNLSASRPQDRQFILSSKKLLLSDSGFYLCAWTQLAGAYNEQFFGPGTRLTVL.

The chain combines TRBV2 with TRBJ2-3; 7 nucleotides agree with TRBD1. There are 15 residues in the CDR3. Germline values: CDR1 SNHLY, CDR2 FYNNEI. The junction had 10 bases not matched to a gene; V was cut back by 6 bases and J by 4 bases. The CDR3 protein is CASRTQGRGSDTQYF. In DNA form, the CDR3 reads TGTGCCAGCAGAACACAGGGGCGAGGGTCAGATACGCAGTATTTT.

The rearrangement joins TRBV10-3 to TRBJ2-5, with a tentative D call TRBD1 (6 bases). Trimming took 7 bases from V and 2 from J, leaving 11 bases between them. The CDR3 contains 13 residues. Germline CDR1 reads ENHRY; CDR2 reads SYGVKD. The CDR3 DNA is TGTGCCATCAACCGACAGGTACAAGAGACCCAGTACTTC. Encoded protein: CAINRQVQETQYF.

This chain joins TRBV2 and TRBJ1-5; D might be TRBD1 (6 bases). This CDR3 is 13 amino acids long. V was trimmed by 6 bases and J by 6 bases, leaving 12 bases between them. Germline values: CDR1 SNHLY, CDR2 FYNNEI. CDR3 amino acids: CASSPGDFQPQHF. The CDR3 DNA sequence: TGTGCCAGCAGCCCAGGGGATTTTCAGCCCCAGCATTTT.

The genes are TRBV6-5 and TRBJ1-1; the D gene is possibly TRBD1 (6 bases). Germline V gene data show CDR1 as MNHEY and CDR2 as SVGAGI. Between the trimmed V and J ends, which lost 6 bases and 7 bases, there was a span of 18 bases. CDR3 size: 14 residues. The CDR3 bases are TGTGCCAGCAGCCCAAGCGGGGGGCGAGATGAAGCTTTCTTT. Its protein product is CASSPSGGRDEAFF.

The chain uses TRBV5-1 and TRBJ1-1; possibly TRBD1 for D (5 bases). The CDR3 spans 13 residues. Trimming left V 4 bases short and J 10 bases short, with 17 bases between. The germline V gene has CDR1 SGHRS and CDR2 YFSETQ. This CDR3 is CASSGQGPLGAFF. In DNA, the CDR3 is TGCGCCAGCAGCGGTCAGGGTCCCCTGGGAGCTTTCTTT. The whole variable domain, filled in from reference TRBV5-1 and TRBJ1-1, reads KAGVTQTPRYLIKTRGQQVTLSCSPISGHRSVSWYQQTPGQGLQFLFEYFSETQRNKGNFPGRFSGRQFSNSRSEMNVSTLELGDSALYLCASSGQGPLGAFFGQGTRLTVV.

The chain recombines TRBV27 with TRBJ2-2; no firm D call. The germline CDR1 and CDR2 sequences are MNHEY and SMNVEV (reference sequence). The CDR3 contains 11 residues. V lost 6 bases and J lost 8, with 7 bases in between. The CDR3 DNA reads TGTGCCAGCAGCCGTCAGGGGGAGCTGTTTTTT. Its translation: CASSRQGELFF.

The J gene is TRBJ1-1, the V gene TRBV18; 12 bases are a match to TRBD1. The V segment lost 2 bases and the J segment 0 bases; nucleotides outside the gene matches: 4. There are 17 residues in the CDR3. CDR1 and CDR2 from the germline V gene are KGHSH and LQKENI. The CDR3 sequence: CASSPSGTGGLNTEAFF. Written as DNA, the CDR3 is TGTGCCAGCTCACCATCCGGGACAGGGGGCTTGAACACTGAAGCTTTCTTT.

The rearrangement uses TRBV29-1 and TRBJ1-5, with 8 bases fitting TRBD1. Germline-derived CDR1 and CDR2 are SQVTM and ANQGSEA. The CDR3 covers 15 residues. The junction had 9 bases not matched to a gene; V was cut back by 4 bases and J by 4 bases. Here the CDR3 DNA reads TGCAGCGTTGCGGAGACAGGGGATCGGAATCAGCCCCAGCATTTT. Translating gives CSVAETGDRNQPQHF. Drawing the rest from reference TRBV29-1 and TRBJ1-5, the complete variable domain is SAVISQKPSRDICQRGTSLTIQCQVDSQVTMMFWYRQQPGQSLTLIATANQGSEATYESGFVIDKFPISRPNLTFSTLTVSNMSPEDSSIYLCSVAETGDRNQPQHFGDGTRLSIL.

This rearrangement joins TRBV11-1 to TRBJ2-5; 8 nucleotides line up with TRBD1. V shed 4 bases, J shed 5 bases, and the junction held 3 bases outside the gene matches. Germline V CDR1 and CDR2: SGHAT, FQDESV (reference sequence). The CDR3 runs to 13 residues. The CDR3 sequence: CASSSDRAETQYF. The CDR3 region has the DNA TGTGCCAGCAGCTCGGACAGGGCTGAGACCCAGTACTTC.

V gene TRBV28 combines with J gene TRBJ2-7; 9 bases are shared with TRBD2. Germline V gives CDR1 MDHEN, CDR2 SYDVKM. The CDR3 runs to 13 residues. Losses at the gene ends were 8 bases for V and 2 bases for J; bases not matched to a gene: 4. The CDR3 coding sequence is TGTGCCAGCGGCCGCGGGAGGGCCTACGAGCAGTACTTC. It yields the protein CASGRGRAYEQYF.

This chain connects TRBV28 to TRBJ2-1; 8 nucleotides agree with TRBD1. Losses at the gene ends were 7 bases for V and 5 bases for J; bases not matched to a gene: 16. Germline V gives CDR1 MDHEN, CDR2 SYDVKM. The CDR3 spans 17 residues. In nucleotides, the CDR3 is TGTGCCAGCATCGTAGCACAGGGGGTAGGAGTTAACAATGAGCAGTTCTTC. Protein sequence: CASIVAQGVGVNNEQFF. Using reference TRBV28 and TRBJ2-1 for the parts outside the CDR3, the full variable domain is DVKVTQSSRYLVKRTGEKVFLECVQDMDHENMFWYRQDPGLGLRLIYFSYDVKMKEKGDIPEGYSVSREKKERFSLILESASTNQTSMYLCASIVAQGVGVNNEQFFGPGTRLTVL.

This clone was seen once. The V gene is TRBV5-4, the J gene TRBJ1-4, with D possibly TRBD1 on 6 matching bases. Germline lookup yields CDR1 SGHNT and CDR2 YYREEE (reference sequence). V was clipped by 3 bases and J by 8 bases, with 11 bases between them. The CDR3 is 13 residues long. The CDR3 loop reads CASSSQGWEKLFF. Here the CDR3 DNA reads TGTGCCAGCAGCTCCCAGGGGTGGGAAAAACTGTTTTTT.

In nucleotides, the CDR3 is TGTGCCAGCAGCGCATGGGAAGCGGGTACCTACAATGAGCAGTTCTTC. Translation gives CASSAWEAGTYNEQFF. The chain carries TRBV7-3 and TRBJ2-1, with D tentatively TRBD2 (6 bases). The V and J ends lost 5 bases and 2 bases respectively, with 16 bases between them. The CDR3 is made up of 16 amino acids. Germline V gene sequence: CDR1 SGHTA, CDR2 FQGTGA.

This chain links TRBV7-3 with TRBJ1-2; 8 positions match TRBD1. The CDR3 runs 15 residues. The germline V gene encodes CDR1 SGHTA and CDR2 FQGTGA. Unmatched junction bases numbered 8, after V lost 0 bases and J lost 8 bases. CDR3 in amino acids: CASSLTGQGADGYTF. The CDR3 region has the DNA TGTGCCAGCAGCTTAACTGGTCAGGGGGCGGACGGCTACACCTTC.

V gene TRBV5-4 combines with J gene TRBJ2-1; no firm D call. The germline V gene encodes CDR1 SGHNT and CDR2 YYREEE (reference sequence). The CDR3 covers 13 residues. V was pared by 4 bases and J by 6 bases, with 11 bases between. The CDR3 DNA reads TGTGCCAGCAGCCGGCTGGCGGCCAATGAGCAGTTCTTC. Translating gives CASSRLAANEQFF.

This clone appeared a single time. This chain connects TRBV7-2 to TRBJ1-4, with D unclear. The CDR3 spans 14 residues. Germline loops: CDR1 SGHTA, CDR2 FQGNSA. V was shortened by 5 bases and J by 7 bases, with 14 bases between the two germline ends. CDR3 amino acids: CASSEQRAGEKLFF. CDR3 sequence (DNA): TGTGCCAGCAGCGAACAGAGGGCCGGTGAAAAACTGTTTTTT.

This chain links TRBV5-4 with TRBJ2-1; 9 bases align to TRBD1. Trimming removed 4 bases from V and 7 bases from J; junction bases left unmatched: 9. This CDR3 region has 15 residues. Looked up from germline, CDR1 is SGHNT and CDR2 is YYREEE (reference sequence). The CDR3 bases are TGTGCCAGCAGCACCGGGACAGGGAATGGTAATGAGCAGTTCTTC. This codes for CASSTGTGNGNEQFF.

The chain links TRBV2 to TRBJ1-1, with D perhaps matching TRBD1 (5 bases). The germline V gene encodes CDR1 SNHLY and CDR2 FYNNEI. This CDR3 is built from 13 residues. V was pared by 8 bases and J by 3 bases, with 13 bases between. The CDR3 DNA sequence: TGTGCCAGCCGGGACGGAGGGGACACTGAAGCTTTCTTT. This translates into CASRDGGDTEAFF.

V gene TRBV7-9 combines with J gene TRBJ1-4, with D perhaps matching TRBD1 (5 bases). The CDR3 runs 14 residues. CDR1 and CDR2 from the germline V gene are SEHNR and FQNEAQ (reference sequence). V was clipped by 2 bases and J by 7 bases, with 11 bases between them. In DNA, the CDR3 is TGTGCCAGCAGCTTACCGGGGGTCGGTGAAAAACTGTTTTTT. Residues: CASSLPGVGEKLFF.

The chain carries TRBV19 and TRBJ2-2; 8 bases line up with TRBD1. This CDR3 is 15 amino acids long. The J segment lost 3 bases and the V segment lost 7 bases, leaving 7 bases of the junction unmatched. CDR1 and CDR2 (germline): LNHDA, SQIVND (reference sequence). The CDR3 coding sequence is TGTGCCAGTAAACTCGGGACAGGAGACACCGGGGAGCTGTTTTTT. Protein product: CASKLGTGDTGELFF.

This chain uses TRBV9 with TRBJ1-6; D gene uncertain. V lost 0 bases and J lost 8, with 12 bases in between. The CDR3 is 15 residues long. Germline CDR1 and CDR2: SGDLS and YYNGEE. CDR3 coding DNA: TGTGCCAGCAGCGTAGATTCTGTCCCAGATTCACCCCTCCACTTT. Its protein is CASSVDSVPDSPLHF.

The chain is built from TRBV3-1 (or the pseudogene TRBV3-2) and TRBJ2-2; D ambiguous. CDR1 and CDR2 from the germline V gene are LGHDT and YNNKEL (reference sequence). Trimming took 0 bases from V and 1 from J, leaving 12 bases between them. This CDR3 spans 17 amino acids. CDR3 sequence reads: CASSQEGFGVNTGELFF. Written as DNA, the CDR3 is TGTGCCAGCAGCCAAGAAGGTTTTGGAGTGAACACCGGGGAGCTGTTTTTT.